One sample yielded the 18 T cell receptor beta chains listed below, sequenced in a study of T-cell memory formation after mild COVID-19. TCRdb redid the calling of the 5' RACE reads with MiXCR, one entry per CDR3 protein. Here the sample spans about 540,000 distinct CDR3 sequences, roughly 22% being singletons. Sequencing was done on a sample of PBMCs or a T cell subset sorted from them (not recorded which). The receptors originated from an adult woman who had mild COVID-19 (a few samples of this study predate the infection). Cell type and time point are not known.

V and J are TRBV4-3 and TRBJ2-1; tentatively, D is TRBD1 or TRBD2 (5 bases each). The CDR3 runs 14 residues. Deletions cut 1 base from V and 8 bases from J, with 12 bases between. CDR1 and CDR2 (germline): LGHNA, YSLEER. The CDR3 bases are TGCGCCAGCAGCCAAGTTTATGGGGGTGATGAGCAGTTCTTC. Its translation is CASSQVYGGDEQFF.

This clonotype was counted only a few times. J is TRBJ2-5 and V is TRBV4-2; D unresolved. V was cut by 0 bases and J by 3 bases, with 8 bases left in between. This CDR3 is 14 amino acids long. Looked up from germline, CDR1 is LGHNA and CDR2 is YNFKEQ. This CDR3 is CASSQDLLEETQYF. CDR3 sequence (DNA): TGTGCCAGCAGCCAAGATCTTCTGGAAGAGACCCAGTACTTC.

The chain recombines TRBV12-3 or TRBV12-4 with TRBJ2-6, with a tentative D call TRBD1 (6 bases). Trimming shortened V by 6 bases and J by 8 bases, and 14 bases separated the two germline ends. This CDR3 is 14 amino acids long. CDR3 nucleotide sequence: TGTGCCAGCAGCAGGGGCCGACGGCCCAACGTCCTGACTTTC. Its translation: CASSRGRRPNVLTF.

This rearrangement joins TRBV7-9 to TRBJ2-7; D uncertain. V lost 2 bases and J lost 7, with 6 bases in between. Germline V gives CDR1 SEHNR, CDR2 FQNEAQ (reference sequence). CDR3 length: 11 residues. CDR3 in DNA: TGTGCCAGCAGCTTACGGTGGGAGCAGTACTTC. As protein: CASSLRWEQYF. Filled out from reference TRBV7-9 and TRBJ2-7, the complete variable domain reads DTGVSQNPRHKITKRGQNVTFRCDPISEHNRLYWYRQTLGQGPEFLTYFQNEAQLEKSRLLSDRFSAERPKGSFSTLEIQRTEQGDSAMYLCASSLRWEQYFGPGTRLTVT.

This chain uses TRBV5-4 with TRBJ2-2, with TRBD1 identical over 10 bases. The CDR3 is 15 amino acids. V lost 4 bases, J lost 5 bases, and 5 bases stayed unmatched. CDR1 and CDR2 (germline): SGHNT, YYREEE (reference sequence). CDR3 coding DNA: TGTGCCAGCAGCATCGACAGGGGGCAAACCGGGGAGCTGTTTTTT. As protein: CASSIDRGQTGELFF.

V usage is TRBV29-1 and J usage is TRBJ1-2, with TRBD1 as a possible D gene (6 bases). Looked up from germline, CDR1 is SQVTM and CDR2 is ANQGSEA. Between the trimmed V and J ends, which lost 7 bases and 5 bases, there was a span of 14 bases. The CDR3 runs to 12 residues. CDR3 residues: CSARTDGYGYTF. As DNA, the CDR3 is TGCAGCGCTCGGACAGATGGATATGGCTACACCTTC.

This clonotype was counted between two and nine times. The chain recombines TRBV29-1 with TRBJ1-1, with D perhaps TRBD1 (5 bases). Germline CDR1 is SQVTM and CDR2 is ANQGSEA. Trimming removed 3 bases from V and 6 bases from J, with 14 bases in between. The CDR3 consists of 13 residues. In DNA, the CDR3 is TGCAGCGTTGATACTGGGGGGGAGGCTGAAGCTTTCTTT. Translating gives CSVDTGGEAEAFF.

Only one count was recorded for this clonotype. This chain joins TRBV6-5 and TRBJ2-5; D unclear. The ends were cut back, 0 bases at V and 2 bases at J, with 10 bases in the middle. The germline gives CDR1 MNHEY, CDR2 SVGAGI. The CDR3 sequence is 15 residues long. The CDR3 reads CASSYSITPQETQYF. CDR3 DNA: TGTGCCAGCAGTTACTCGATTACCCCACAAGAGACCCAGTACTTC.

This clonotype was picked up many times. The genes are TRBV6-1 and TRBJ1-1; no definite D call. The V end lost 0 bases, the J end lost 5 bases, and 10 bases lay between the germline ends. CDR1 and CDR2 from the germline V gene are MNHNS and SASEGT. This CDR3 region has 14 residues. CDR3 protein: CASSEAWGRTEAFF. The CDR3 DNA sequence: TGTGCCAGCAGTGAAGCGTGGGGTAGGACTGAAGCTTTCTTT.

The CDR3 loop is CSVEFWDVRSSYNEQFF. DNA of the CDR3: TGCAGCGTTGAATTCTGGGATGTCCGGAGCTCCTACAATGAGCAGTTCTTC. V is TRBV29-1 and J is TRBJ2-1, with unresolved D. Trimming stripped 2 bases from V and 0 bases from J, with 17 bases between. This CDR3 comprises 17 residues. CDR1 and CDR2 (germline): SQVTM, ANQGSEA.

This clonotype has only a few counts. The chain employs TRBV6-5 and TRBJ2-7, with 7 bases that match TRBD1. J lost 6 bases, V lost 2 bases, and 4 bases had no gene match. The germline V gene encodes CDR1 MNHEY and CDR2 SVGAGI. This CDR3 comprises 13 residues. The CDR3 protein is CASSYTGQAEQYF. DNA of the CDR3: TGTGCCAGCAGTTACACAGGACAGGCCGAGCAGTACTTC.

This clonotype was detected many times. This rearrangement joins TRBV29-1 to TRBJ1-2, with a weak D call TRBD1 (6 bases). The ends were cut back, 1 base at V and 5 bases at J, with 11 bases in the middle. Germline CDR1 is SQVTM and CDR2 is ANQGSEA. This CDR3 has 13 amino acids. CDR3 nucleotide sequence: TGCAGCGTTGAAGGGGGGCTTAGTTATGGCTACACCTTC. Its translation: CSVEGGLSYGYTF.

The chain employs TRBV2 and TRBJ2-7, with 10 nucleotides matching TRBD2. The germline gives CDR1 SNHLY, CDR2 FYNNEI. V dropped 3 bases and J dropped 3; count of bases not matched to a gene: 8. The CDR3 is 16 residues long. DNA of the CDR3: TGTGCCAGCAGTGAGGTACTAGCGGGAAAAAGCTACGAGCAGTACTTC. It encodes CASSEVLAGKSYEQYF.

The rearrangement links TRBV7-8 to TRBJ2-7; 11 bases align to TRBD1. CDR1 SGHVS and CDR2 FQNEAQ come from the germline V gene. The CDR3 contains 16 residues. The J segment lost 2 bases and the V segment lost 5 bases, leaving 8 bases of the junction unmatched. This chain's CDR3 is CASSRLAGQGAYEQYF. DNA for the CDR3: TGTGCCAGCAGCCGCTTGGCGGGACAGGGGGCCTACGAGCAGTACTTC.

This clonotype is a singleton in its sample. The chain combines TRBV24-1 with TRBJ2-7; the D gene is possibly TRBD1 (5 bases). The germline V gene encodes CDR1 KGHDR and CDR2 SFDVKD. The germline V and J ends were trimmed by 3 bases and 6 bases, with 8 bases remaining between them. The length of the CDR3 is 12 residues. The CDR3 protein is CATSDQGGEQYF. The CDR3, as DNA: TGTGCCACCAGTGATCAGGGTGGCGAGCAGTACTTC.

This clonotype was counted a few times. The rearrangement links TRBV12-3 or TRBV12-4 to TRBJ1-6; D is uncertain. The CDR3 is 15 residues long. V was pared by 6 bases and J by 7 bases, with 16 bases between. The CDR3 nucleotides are TGTGCCAGCAGCCGCAAGGACCGGTTCAATTCACCCCTCCACTTT. This gives the protein CASSRKDRFNSPLHF.

The J gene is TRBJ1-4, the V gene TRBV9; 11 bases line up with TRBD1. Germline CDR1 reads SGDLS; CDR2 reads YYNGEE. CDR3 length equals 15 residues. V was pared by 3 bases and J by 4 bases, with 2 bases of the junction left unmatched. The CDR3 loop is CASSGTGGFNEKLFF. The CDR3 DNA sequence: TGTGCCAGCAGCGGGACAGGGGGCTTTAATGAAAAACTGTTTTTT.

The chain carries TRBV12-3 or TRBV12-4 and TRBJ2-7, with 8 bases that match TRBD2. This CDR3 comprises 14 residues. The V gene end was trimmed by 4 bases and the J gene end by 3 bases; junction bases not matched to a gene: 5. The CDR3, as DNA: TGTGCCAGCAGTTCTAGCGGGCCCATCTACGAGCAGTACTTC. Translating it yields CASSSSGPIYEQYF.